The entry that follows covers one T cell receptor (beta chain) sequence. Its cognate antigen is unknown. The iRepertoire multiplex PCR system with TCR subtype-specific primers built both bulk and single-cell libraries. Primers for V, D and J regions amplified bulk TCR beta libraries. From the multiplex PCR reads, TCRdb lists one entry per CDR3 protein and no DNA. The sample totals around 20,000 distinct CDR3 sequences. Carbamazepine had induced Stevens-Johnson syndrome or toxic epidermal necrolysis in the sequenced donors. These data come from a study of T cells in severe cutaneous drug reactions. Study-wide context: Naranjo and ALDEN algorithms identified the culprit drug.

This CDR3 comprises 18 residues. Germline V gene data show CDR1 as DFQATT and CDR2 as SNEGSKA (reference sequence). Study results and limitations: A public TCRbeta CDR3 appeared in all seven CBZ-SJS/TEN blister samples, averaging 13.57%.

This sequence was found in a human donor with toxic epidermal necrolysis, a severe cutaneous drug reaction. Sequenced input: PBMCs. V gene TRBV20-1 combines with J gene TRBJ2-1; the TCRdb call, TRBD2, lacks DNA for checking. CDR3 loop: CSAISPLASGRGRNEQFF.